This T cell receptor (beta chain) is from a study of shared clonotypes between healthy human individuals. Study as a whole: Ranging from 18 to 49 in age, donors were two women and a few men. Study-wide results and caveats: It was the few donors that limited the genetic and exposure-history diversity represented.

V lost 0 bases and J lost 7, with 13 bases in between. Germline lookup yields CDR1 LNHNV and CDR2 YYDKDF (reference sequence). The CDR3 consists of 15 residues. Concerning this clone itself: Its antigen is not known. The sample holds other DNA sequences that translate to the same CDR3.

Sequenced by immunoSEQ multiplex PCR; TCRdb stores in-frame clones only, minus some. The table lists around 2,000,000 clones, around 96% of them singletons. Naive CD8 cells comprised CD45RO-negative, CCR7-positively selected cells, excluding terminally differentiated effector memory CD45RA+ cells. The specimen was naive CD8+ T cells sorted from blood. The chain links TRBV15 to TRBJ1-5, with D maybe TRBD1 (5 bases). This clonotype was obtained from a man aged 18-30 years in good health. The CDR3 DNA follows: TGTGCCACCAGCAGAGATCTCGGGGGAGGGCAGCCCCAGCATTTT. Its protein product is CATSRDLGGGQPQHF.